Below are 22 T cell receptor beta chains sequenced from a single sample in a study of blood T cell repertoires in COVID-19. The data were produced by immunoSEQ multiplex PCR, yet TCRdb's version contains in-frame clones alone and is incomplete. The sample holds 150,000 to 200,000 clones, 60% to 80% seen once. The material sequenced was peripheral blood. The receptor set was obtained from a woman aged 70-85 years with acute or convalescent COVID-19.

The chain recombines TRBV30 with TRBJ2-3; D is possibly TRBD2 (5 bases). Germline V CDR1 and CDR2: GTSNPN, SVGIG (reference sequence). The CDR3 loop spans 15 amino acids. V lost 2 bases to trimming and J lost 2 bases, with 14 bases between them. As DNA, the CDR3 is TGTGCCTGGAGTTCCGGACTGCCCTACACAGATACGCAGTATTTT. It encodes CAWSSGLPYTDTQYF.

This chain links TRBV2 with TRBJ2-1; 15 positions match TRBD2. The germline CDR1 and CDR2 sequences are SNHLY and FYNNEI. The CDR3 spans 18 residues. V gave up 7 bases and J gave up 3 bases; unmatched junction bases: 10. Here the CDR3 DNA reads TGTGCCAGCACTGGGGGACTAGCGGGAGGTTTTAGCTACAATGAGCAGTTCTTC. It specifies CASTGGLAGGFSYNEQFF.

This clone showed up just once. The chain couples TRBV5-1 to TRBJ2-1; weak D call: TRBD2 (5 bases). The V end was cut by 1 base, the J end by 7 bases, with 15 bases between. Germline V gives CDR1 SGHRS, CDR2 YFSETQ. The CDR3 contains 15 residues. CDR3 amino acids: CASSLQREASNEQFF. For the CDR3, the DNA is TGCGCCAGCAGCTTGCAACGGGAAGCTTCGAATGAGCAGTTCTTC.

The chain recombines TRBV5-6 with TRBJ2-1; TRBD1 matches 8 bases. Germline V CDR1 and CDR2: SGHDT, YYEEEE. The CDR3 has 14 amino acids. V lost 5 bases and J lost 3; bases outside the gene matches: 4. The CDR3 DNA is TGTGCCAGCAGGGACAGGGTCGACTACAATGAGCAGTTCTTC. Protein product: CASRDRVDYNEQFF.

This chain joins TRBV28 and TRBJ2-5, with D perhaps matching TRBD2 (7 bases). Germline CDR1 is MDHEN and CDR2 is SYDVKM. The CDR3 loop spans 16 amino acids. V shed 6 bases and J shed 7 bases, with 24 bases lying between them. CDR3 nucleotide sequence: TGTGCCAGCAGAAACCTCCGAGGGAGGGGGATTAGGACCCAGTACTTC. Protein product: CASRNLRGRGIRTQYF.

The CDR3 sequence is CASSLAHRAYEQYF. CDR3 coding DNA: TGTGCCAGCAGCTTAGCACACAGAGCCTACGAGCAGTACTTC. V is TRBV7-9 and J is TRBJ2-7; D not resolved. The CDR3 is 14 residues long. In germline, CDR1 is SEHNR, CDR2 FQNEAQ (reference sequence). V lost 0 bases and J 2 bases, leaving 8 bases between the germline ends.

In this sample, this clone turned up a few times. CDR3 amino acids: CASSRGTRGNEQFF. CDR3 in DNA: TGTGCCAGTAGTAGGGGGACTAGAGGGAATGAGCAGTTCTTC. This chain joins TRBV19 and TRBJ2-1; TRBD2 aligns across 8 bases. Losses at the gene ends were 4 bases for V and 7 bases for J; bases not matched to a gene: 6. This CDR3 is built from 14 residues. Germline V gene data show CDR1 as LNHDA and CDR2 as SQIVND (reference sequence).

This clone was counted once. The chain combines TRBV2 with TRBJ2-1; TRBD2 agrees at 12 bases. CDR3 length equals 15 residues. From germline, CDR1 is SNHLY and CDR2 FYNNEI. Trimming at V came to 6 bases and at J to 10 bases, leaving 10 bases not matched to a gene. The CDR3 spells CASSESSGRAREQFF. The CDR3 DNA reads TGTGCCAGCAGCGAATCTAGCGGGAGGGCCAGAGAGCAGTTCTTC.

This chain links TRBV19 with TRBJ1-4; no firm D call. This CDR3 has 16 amino acids. Trimming cost V 6 bases and J 3 bases, with 17 bases left between them. Germline loops: CDR1 LNHDA, CDR2 SQIVND (reference sequence). CDR3 sequence reads: CASSPLTEAANEKLFF. CDR3 nucleotide sequence: TGTGCCAGTAGCCCCTTGACCGAGGCGGCTAATGAAAAACTGTTTTTT.

The table lists this clone with a few counts. This chain links TRBV2 with TRBJ1-2, with no clear D. Germline V CDR1 and CDR2: SNHLY, FYNNEI. V was trimmed by 2 bases and J by 8 bases, leaving 6 bases between them. CDR3 size: 11 residues. CDR3 amino acids: CASSEYEGYTF. CDR3 in DNA: TGTGCCAGCAGTGAATATGAGGGCTACACCTTC.

This chain links TRBV4-1 with TRBJ2-4; D may be TRBD2 (5 bases). The V end was cut by 1 base, the J end by 12 bases, with 16 bases between. In germline, CDR1 is MGHRA, CDR2 YSYEKL. This CDR3 spans 14 amino acids. CDR3 protein: CASSQVGEPRGQYF. CDR3 bases: TGCGCCAGCAGCCAAGTCGGGGAGCCACGGGGTCAGTACTTC.

In its sample, this clone was seen once. The chain uses TRBV29-1 and TRBJ2-2; the match to TRBD1 covers 7 bases. Germline CDR1 reads SQVTM; CDR2 reads ANQGSEA. Trimming at V came to 4 bases and at J to 5 bases, leaving 7 bases not matched to a gene. This CDR3 region has 14 residues. The CDR3 coding sequence is TGCAGCGTTGTGACAGGGAGTTGGACCGGGGAGCTGTTTTTT. The encoded protein is CSVVTGSWTGELFF.

The gene calls are TRBV5-5 and TRBJ1-1; D may be TRBD1 (6 bases). Germline CDR1 SGHKS, CDR2 YYEKEE (reference sequence). The CDR3 sequence is 16 residues long. Trimming left V 4 bases short and J 3 bases short, with 19 bases between. CDR3 in amino acids: CASSTTHRVWDTEAFF. The CDR3 DNA follows: TGTGCCAGCAGCACTACTCACAGGGTATGGGACACTGAAGCTTTCTTT. Complete variable domain (other parts from reference TRBV5-5 and TRBJ1-1): DAGVTQSPTHLIKTRGQQVTLRCSPISGHKSVSWYQQVLGQGPQFIFQYYEKEERGRGNFPDRFSARQFPNYSSELNVNALLLGDSALYLCASSTTHRVWDTEAFFGQGTRLTVV.

CDR3 protein: CASSLELGGTGELFF. CDR3 nucleotides: TGTGCCAGCAGCTTGGAGTTGGGGGGTACCGGGGAGCTGTTTTTT. The chain joins TRBV7-9 to TRBJ2-2, with D perhaps matching TRBD2 (6 bases). V lost 3 bases to trimming and J lost 5 bases, with 13 bases between them. Germline CDR1 is SEHNR and CDR2 is FQNEAQ (reference sequence). The length of the CDR3 is 15 residues.

The chain recombines TRBV5-4 with TRBJ2-2; TRBD2 agrees at 7 bases. After removal of 3 bases from V and 2 bases from J, the junction contained 7 bases not matched to a gene. Germline-derived CDR1 and CDR2 are SGHNT and YYREEE (reference sequence). The CDR3 runs 16 residues. CDR3 sequence reads: CASSSKRDRNTGELFF. As DNA, the CDR3 is TGTGCCAGCAGCTCCAAGCGGGACCGAAACACCGGGGAGCTGTTTTTT.

This sequence joins TRBV30 and TRBJ2-3, with TRBD2 matching 10 bases. This CDR3 region has 15 residues. Per germline, CDR1 GTSNPN and CDR2 SVGIG (reference sequence). With V trimmed by 3 bases and J by 5 bases, 8 bases remained unmatched. CDR3 coding DNA: TGTGCCTGGAGCAGGTCTAGCGGGAGCGTAGATACGCAGTATTTT. Amino acid sequence: CAWSRSSGSVDTQYF.

This sequence joins TRBV18 and TRBJ2-1; 7 nucleotides agree with TRBD2. The CDR3 has 15 amino acids. Germline assignment: CDR1 KGHSH and CDR2 LQKENI. Trimming at V came to 3 bases and at J to 8 bases, leaving 10 bases not matched to a gene. This CDR3 reads CASSPLSAGDDEQFF. Written as DNA, the CDR3 is TGTGCCAGCTCACCCCTATCGGCGGGAGATGATGAGCAGTTCTTC.

This clone was seen only once. The genes are TRBV24-1 and TRBJ2-1, with a tentative D call TRBD1 (5 bases). This CDR3 comprises 15 residues. Per germline, CDR1 KGHDR and CDR2 SFDVKD. The V end lost 6 bases, the J end lost 3 bases, and 14 bases lay between the germline ends. CDR3 amino acids: CATSQGPSYYNEQFF. Here the CDR3 DNA reads TGTGCCACCAGTCAGGGCCCGTCCTACTACAATGAGCAGTTCTTC.

The V and J genes are TRBV10-3 and TRBJ2-7, with D perhaps TRBD2 (7 bases). From germline, CDR1 is ENHRY and CDR2 SYGVKD. Trimming took off 0 bases at V and 7 bases at J, with 13 bases between the two ends. The length of the CDR3 is 14 residues. CDR3 amino acids: CAISESGGGREQYF. DNA of the CDR3: TGTGCCATCAGTGAGTCGGGCGGGGGCCGGGAGCAGTACTTC.

This chain uses TRBV29-1 with TRBJ2-5; perhaps TRBD1 as D (5 bases). In germline, CDR1 is SQVTM, CDR2 ANQGSEA. This CDR3 has 13 residues. Trimming shortened V by 1 base and J by 5 bases, and 11 bases separated the two germline ends. In DNA, the CDR3 is TGCAGCGTTGAAGGTGTGGGGCGGGAGACCCAGTACTTC. It encodes CSVEGVGRETQYF.

CDR3 sequence (DNA): TGTGCCAGCAGCCCCGGGACAGGGGGTAATTCACCCCTCCACTTT. Translated: CASSPGTGGNSPLHF. The V gene is TRBV5-4, the J gene TRBJ1-6; 11 bases align to TRBD1. The germline gives CDR1 SGHNT, CDR2 YYREEE (reference sequence). The junction had 3 bases not matched to a gene; V was cut back by 4 bases and J by 6 bases. This CDR3 spans 15 amino acids.

There are a few counts of this clone. This chain uses TRBV9 with TRBJ2-3, with TRBD2 matching over 7 bases. Looked up from germline, CDR1 is SGDLS and CDR2 is YYNGEE. This CDR3 is built from 16 residues. The V segment lost 0 bases and the J segment 0 bases; nucleotides outside the gene matches: 4. As DNA, the CDR3 is TGTGCCAGCAGCGTAGATGGCGGGAGTAGCACAGATACGCAGTATTTT. Encoded protein: CASSVDGGSSTDTQYF.